This T cell receptor (beta chain) was observed in a study of memory CD4+ T cells and cytomegalovirus serostatus. Overall study results and limits: 67 of 164 known CMV-associated TCRbeta sequences appeared in CD4+ memory. Median bootstrapped AUC for CMV status was approximately 0.94 originally, approximately 0.9 US-trained.

Assay: immunoSEQ multiplex PCR; the TCRdb copy retains only in-frame clones and omits some. The repertoire has fewer than 75,000 clones, roughly 80% of them found once; the top ten carry about 0.82%. Single viable CD3+CD4+CD8-CD45RO+ cells were sorted as the memory CD4+ T cells. Concerning this clone: Antigen: not known.

Germline CDR1 is SGHNT and CDR2 is YYREEE (reference sequence). V lost 4 bases and J 2 bases, leaving 13 bases between the germline ends. This CDR3 has 14 amino acids. The source is an adult in good health and CMV-seronegative. V usage is TRBV5-4 and J usage is TRBJ2-7, with D perhaps TRBD1 (6 bases). The source material was memory CD4+ T cells from blood. The CDR3 reads CASSKQGSPYEQYF. CDR3 nucleotide sequence: TGTGCCAGCAGCAAGCAGGGGTCCCCCTACGAGCAGTACTTC. The full variable domain, in which reference TRBV5-4 and TRBJ2-7 provide the parts outside the CDR3, is ETGVTQSPTHLIKTRGQQVTLRCSSQSGHNTVSWYQQALGQGPQFIFQYYREEENGRGNFPPRFSGLQFPNYSSELNVNALELDDSALYLCASSKQGSPYEQYFGPGTRLTVT.